This entry describes one TCR beta chain. This clone's antigen is unknown. Qualities for individual bases were not recorded, and no much larger clone is one base off. Around 500 nanograms of biopsy DNA per sample were submitted for commercial TCRB immunosequencing. Adaptive Biotechnology amplified CDR3 regions from genomic DNA with a two-step multiplex PCR that controlled for amplification bias. Primers covering every V and J gene segment were used in the first PCR, while barcodes and Illumina adapters were added in the second PCR. CDR3 libraries were sequenced on an Illumina instrument. For the original study's pipeline: Vendor-provided pipelines were combined with custom analysis of raw data in R/Bioconductor under R version 3.3.0. Clonality, which ranges from 0 to 1, was calculated as the inverse of the normalised Shannon entropy across all productive clones. High-frequency clones were defined as the share of the repertoire taken up by the top 100 clones, keeping only clones that passed a 95% confidence test. Repertoire diversity was measured with the Simpson index, and overlap between samples was measured with the Morisita-Horn index. Not all clones reach the TCRdb copy of this immuneACCESS table, which keeps in-frame sequences only. Checked studies attribute under half of the gap to unresolved V genes and leave the rest unexplained. The V and J calls and clone size are taken from that table; D and trimming were inferred from the DNA. This sample is represented by about 59,000 clones; about 89% of them were singletons. Roughly 2% of the sample comes from the top ten.

The CDR3 goes from the cysteine to the phenylalanine over 15 residues. The sequence is cut down to CDR3 DNA, 45 bases in frame from base 1. The germline V gene supplies CDR1 LGHNA and CDR2 YSLEER. Relative to germline, V is 1 base shorter and J is 0 bases shorter, with 9 bases between their ends. In the paper's terms, the time point label means: neoterminal ileum biopsy at postoperative endoscopy, about 6 months after surgery. Eligible patients were adults with ileal or ileocolonic Crohn's disease who had an indication for ileocolonic resection. Before DNA extraction, whole ileal mucosal biopsies were kept frozen at -80 degrees C. Genomic DNA was extracted from frozen whole biopsies with a TRizol-based method and quantified on a NanoDrop 2000 spectrophotometer. This entry is derived from a study of T cell repertoires in ileal Crohn's disease (dated by TCRdb to between 2019 and 2020). Turning to the overall study: At the time of surgery, roughly 40% of patients were active smokers, and the median duration of disease was around eight years. A Rutgeerts score higher than i0 was the definition used for endoscopic postoperative recurrence. A prospective multicentre cohort supplied the roughly 57 Crohn's disease patients whose TCR repertoires were analysed. About half of the patients received postoperative therapy: roughly 10 received thiopurines and 15 to 20 received anti-TNF agents. M6 samples consisted of neoterminal ileum biopsies collected during postoperative colonoscopy. Running in parallel with the study was a multicentre cohort set up to find predictors of early endoscopic recurrence following ileocolonic resection. A total of roughly 170 mucosal samples from 57 patients were sequenced, collected from several sites on the surgical specimen and at postoperative endoscopy. Every patient underwent surgery because of a complication, which was stricturing disease in around 60% of cases and penetrating disease in approximately 40%. Summary of the overall study and its limitations: A significantly higher proportion of clonal expansions was observed in active smokers at surgery than in non-smokers (about 25% vs 18%, p=0.02). More high-frequency clones were carried by sorted CD8 T cells than by CD4 T cells, suggesting that mucosal expansions were mainly CD8. Postoperative endoscopy was performed at varying times within the first year after surgery, with a median delay of around seven months. Only a subgroup of patients, of unstated size, had mucosal CD4 and CD8 T cells sorted and sequenced. Endoscopic recurrence was found to be associated with higher high-frequency clone percentages at surgery, and recurrence was observed in all patients with clonality above 26.8% (18/57).

The sequenced sample consisted of ileal tissue. This sequence uses TRBV4-3 and TRBJ1-2, with no confident D gene call. This TCR came from an adult with Crohn's disease. The CDR3 sequence is CASSQGLGANYGYTF. The sequenced DNA is TGCGCCAGCAGCCAAGGTTTAGGAGCTAACTATGGCTACACCTTC.